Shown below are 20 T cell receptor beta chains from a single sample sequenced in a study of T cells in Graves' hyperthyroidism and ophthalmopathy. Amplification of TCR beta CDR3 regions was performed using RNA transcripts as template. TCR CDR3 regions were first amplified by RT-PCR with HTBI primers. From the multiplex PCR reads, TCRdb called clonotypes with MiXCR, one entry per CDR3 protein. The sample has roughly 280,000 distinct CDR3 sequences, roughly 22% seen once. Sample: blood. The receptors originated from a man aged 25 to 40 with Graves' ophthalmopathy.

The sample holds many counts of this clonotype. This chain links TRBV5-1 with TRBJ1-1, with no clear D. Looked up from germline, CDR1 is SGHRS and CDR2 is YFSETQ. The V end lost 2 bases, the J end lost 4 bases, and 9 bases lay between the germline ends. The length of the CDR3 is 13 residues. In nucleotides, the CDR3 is TGCGCCAGCAGCTTAGGAGCCTCCACTGAAGCTTTCTTT. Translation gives CASSLGASTEAFF.

The CDR3 region has the DNA TGTGCCAGCTGGGCACTAGCGGGGATTTCCAATGAGCAGTTCTTC. Its translation: CASWALAGISNEQFF. This rearrangement joins TRBV28 to TRBJ2-1; 10 bases map to TRBD2. The CDR3 is 15 amino acids. The J segment lost 6 bases and the V segment lost 8 bases, leaving 10 bases of the junction unmatched. CDR1 MDHEN and CDR2 SYDVKM come from the germline V gene.

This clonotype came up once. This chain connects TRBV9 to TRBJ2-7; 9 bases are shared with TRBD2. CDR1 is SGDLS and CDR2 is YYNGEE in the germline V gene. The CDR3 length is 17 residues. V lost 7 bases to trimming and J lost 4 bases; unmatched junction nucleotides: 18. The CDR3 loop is CASQGGSGRPGPYEQYF. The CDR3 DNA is TGTGCCAGCCAGGGGGGTAGCGGGAGACCGGGACCTTACGAGCAGTACTTC.

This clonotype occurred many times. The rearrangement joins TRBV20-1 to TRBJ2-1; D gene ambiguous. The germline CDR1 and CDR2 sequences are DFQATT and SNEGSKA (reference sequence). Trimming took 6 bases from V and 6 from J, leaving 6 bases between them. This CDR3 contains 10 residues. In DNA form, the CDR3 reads TGCAGTGCGTTCGTCAATGAGCAGTTCTTC. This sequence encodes CSAFVNEQFF.

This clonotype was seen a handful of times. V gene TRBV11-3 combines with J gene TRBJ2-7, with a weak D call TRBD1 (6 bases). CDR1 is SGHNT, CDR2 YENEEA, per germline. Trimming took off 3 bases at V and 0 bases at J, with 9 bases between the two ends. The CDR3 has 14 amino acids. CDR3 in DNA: TGTGCCAGCAGCTTGCAGGGGAGCTCCTACGAGCAGTACTTC. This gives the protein CASSLQGSSYEQYF.

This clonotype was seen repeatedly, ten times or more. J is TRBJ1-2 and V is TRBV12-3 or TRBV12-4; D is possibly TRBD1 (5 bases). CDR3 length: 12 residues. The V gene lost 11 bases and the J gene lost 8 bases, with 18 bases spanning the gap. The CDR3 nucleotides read TGTGCCGCTAGGGGAGGAGGGCACGGCTACACCTTC. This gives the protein CAARGGGHGYTF.

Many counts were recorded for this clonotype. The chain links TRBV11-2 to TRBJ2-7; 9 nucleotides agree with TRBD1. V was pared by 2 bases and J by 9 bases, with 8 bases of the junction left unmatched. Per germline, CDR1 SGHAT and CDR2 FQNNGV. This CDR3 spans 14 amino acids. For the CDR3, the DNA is TGTGCCAGCAGCTTACCGGACAGGGGCAATGGGCAGTACTTC. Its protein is CASSLPDRGNGQYF.

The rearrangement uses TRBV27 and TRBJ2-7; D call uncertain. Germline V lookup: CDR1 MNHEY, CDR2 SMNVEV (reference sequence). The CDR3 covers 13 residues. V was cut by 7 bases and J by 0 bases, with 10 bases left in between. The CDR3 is CASKRISSYEQYF. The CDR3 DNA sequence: TGTGCCAGCAAAAGGATAAGCTCCTACGAGCAGTACTTC.

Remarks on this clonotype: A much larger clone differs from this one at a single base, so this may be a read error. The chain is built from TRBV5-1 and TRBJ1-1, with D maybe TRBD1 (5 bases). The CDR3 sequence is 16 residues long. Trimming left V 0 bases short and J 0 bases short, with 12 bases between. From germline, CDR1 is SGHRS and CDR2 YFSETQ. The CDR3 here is CASSLVGEALNTEAFF. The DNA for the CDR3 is TGCGCCAGCAGCTTGGTAGGGGAAGCACTGAACACTGAAGCTTTCTTT.

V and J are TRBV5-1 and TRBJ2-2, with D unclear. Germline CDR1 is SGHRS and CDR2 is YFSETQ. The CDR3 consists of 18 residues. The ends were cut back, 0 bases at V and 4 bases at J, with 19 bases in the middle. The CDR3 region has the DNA TGCGCCAGCAGCTTGGACCCAGGTGGACCGACGGGCACCGGGGAGCTGTTTTTT. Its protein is CASSLDPGGPTGTGELFF.

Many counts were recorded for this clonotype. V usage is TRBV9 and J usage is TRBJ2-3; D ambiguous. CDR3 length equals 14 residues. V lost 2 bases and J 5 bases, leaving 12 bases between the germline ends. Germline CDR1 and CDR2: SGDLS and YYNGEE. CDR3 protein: CASSVKLGIDTQYF. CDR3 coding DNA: TGTGCCAGCAGCGTCAAGTTGGGGATAGATACGCAGTATTTT.

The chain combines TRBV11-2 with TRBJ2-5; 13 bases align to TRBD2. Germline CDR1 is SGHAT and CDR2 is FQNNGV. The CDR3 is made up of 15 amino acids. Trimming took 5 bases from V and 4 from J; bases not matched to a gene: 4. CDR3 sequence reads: CASSPLAGGLETQYF. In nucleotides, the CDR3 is TGTGCCAGCAGCCCACTAGCGGGGGGGCTAGAGACCCAGTACTTC.

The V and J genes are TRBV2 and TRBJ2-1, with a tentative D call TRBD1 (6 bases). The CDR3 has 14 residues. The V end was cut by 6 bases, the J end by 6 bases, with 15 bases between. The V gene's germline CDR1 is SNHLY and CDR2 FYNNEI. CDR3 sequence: CASRDSEIINEQFF. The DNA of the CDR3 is TGTGCCAGCAGGGACAGCGAGATAATCAATGAGCAGTTCTTC. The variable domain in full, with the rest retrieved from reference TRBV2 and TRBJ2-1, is EPEVTQTPSHQVTQMGQEVILRCVPISNHLYFYWYRQILGQKVEFLVSFYNNEISEKSEIFDDQFSVERPDGSNFTLKIRSTKLEDSAMYFCASRDSEIINEQFFGPGTRLTVL.

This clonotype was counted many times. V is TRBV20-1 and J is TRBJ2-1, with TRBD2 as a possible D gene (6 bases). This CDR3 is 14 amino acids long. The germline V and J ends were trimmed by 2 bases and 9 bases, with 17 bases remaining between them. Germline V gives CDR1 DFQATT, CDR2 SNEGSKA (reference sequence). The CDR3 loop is CSARQSWTKVEQFF. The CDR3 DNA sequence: TGCAGTGCTAGACAGAGCTGGACTAAGGTTGAGCAGTTCTTC.

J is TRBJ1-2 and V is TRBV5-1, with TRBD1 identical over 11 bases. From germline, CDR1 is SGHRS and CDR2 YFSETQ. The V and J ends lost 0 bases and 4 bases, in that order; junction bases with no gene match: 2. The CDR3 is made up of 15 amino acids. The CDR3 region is CASSLGGQGAYGYTF. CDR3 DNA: TGCGCCAGCAGCTTGGGTGGACAGGGGGCCTATGGCTACACCTTC.

The CDR3 DNA sequence: TGCGCCAGCAGCTTGAAAACCGGAGTGGGCCCCGGGGAGCTGTTTTTT. This sequence encodes CASSLKTGVGPGELFF. The chain joins TRBV5-1 to TRBJ2-2; D call uncertain. Germline values: CDR1 SGHRS, CDR2 YFSETQ. This CDR3 comprises 16 residues. The V gene lost 1 base and the J gene lost 6 bases, with 16 bases spanning the gap.

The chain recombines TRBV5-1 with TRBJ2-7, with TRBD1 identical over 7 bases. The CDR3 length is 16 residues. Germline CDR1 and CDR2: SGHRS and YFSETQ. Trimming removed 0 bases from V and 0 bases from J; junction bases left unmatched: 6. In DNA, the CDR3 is TGCGCCAGCAGCTTGGGTCGGGACAGTTTCTCCTACGAGCAGTACTTC. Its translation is CASSLGRDSFSYEQYF.

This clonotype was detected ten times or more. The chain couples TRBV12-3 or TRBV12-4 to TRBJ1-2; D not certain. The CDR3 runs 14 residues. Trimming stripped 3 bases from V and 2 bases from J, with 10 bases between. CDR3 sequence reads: CASSFGGGNYGYTF. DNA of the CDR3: TGTGCCAGCAGTTTTGGAGGAGGCAACTATGGCTACACCTTC.

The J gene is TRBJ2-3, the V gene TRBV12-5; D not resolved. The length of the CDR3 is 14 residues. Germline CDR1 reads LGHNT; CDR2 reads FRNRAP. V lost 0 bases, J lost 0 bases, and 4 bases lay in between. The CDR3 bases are TGTGCTAGTGGTTTGGTAACTAGCACAGATACGCAGTATTTT. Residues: CASGLVTSTDTQYF. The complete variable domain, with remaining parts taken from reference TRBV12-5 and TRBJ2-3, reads DARVTQTPRHKVTEMGQEVTMRCQPILGHNTVFWYRQTMMQGLELLAYFRNRAPLDDSGMPKDRFSAEMPDATLATLKIQPSEPRDSAVYFCASGLVTSTDTQYFGPGTRLTVL.

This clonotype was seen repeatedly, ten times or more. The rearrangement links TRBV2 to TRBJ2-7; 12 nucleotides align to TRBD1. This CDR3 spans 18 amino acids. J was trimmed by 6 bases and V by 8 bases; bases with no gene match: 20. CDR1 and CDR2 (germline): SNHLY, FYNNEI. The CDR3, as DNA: TGTGCCAGCTCACAAAGTCGGCTTGGGACAGGGGGCGGCACCGAGCAGTACTTC. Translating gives CASSQSRLGTGGGTEQYF.